This TCR beta chain was recovered during a study of follicular helper T cells after annual influenza vaccination. General study results and limits: Successive annual vaccinations recalled a recurrent oligoclonal ICOS+CD38+ cTfh response with influenza-specific clonotypes. Day 7 ICOS+CD38+ clones were most often found later in ICOS-CD38- cTfh cells.

The time point: 2015-2016 season, 7 days after influenza vaccination. ICOS+CD38+ and ICOS-CD38- fractions were sorted from non-naive CD4+CXCR5+PD-1+ cells. Turning to this clone: Its antigen remains unknown.

CDR1 is GTSNPN and CDR2 is SVGIG in the germline V gene (reference sequence). V shed 4 bases and J shed 1 base, with 5 bases lying between them. The length of the CDR3 is 13 residues. Produced via immunoSEQ multiplex PCR; TCRdb's table is partial and in-frame only. The sample has approximately 5,700 clones, 80% to 85% seen once; the top ten hold about 2.5%. This TCR was sampled from an adult who received the influenza vaccine. The source was CXCR5+ CD38- circulating T follicular helper cells from blood, collected 7 days after influenza vaccination. Subset given: circulating Tfh, non-naive CD4+CXCR5+PD-1+ (ICOS+CD38+ or ICOS-CD38-). The V and J genes are TRBV30 and TRBJ2-6; D unclear. In DNA, the CDR3 is TGTGCCTGGAATCCATCTGGGGCCAACGTCCTGACTTTC. Translated, it gives CAWNPSGANVLTF.